These T cell receptor beta chains were read from a single sample in a study of beta chain features in type 1 diabetes. Produced via immunoSEQ multiplex PCR; TCRdb's table is partial and in-frame only. The table lists under 200,000 clones, less than 9.5% of them singletons. The specimen was central memory CD4+ T cells from blood. These receptors were collected from a woman under 30 in good health. Each CDR3 is given with its conserved first and last residue. A D gene is named only where the DNA matches it firmly. Part of the rows lack a size; the others show once, few, many or a class for expanded clones.

D gene,clone size,J gene,V gene,CDR3 protein,CDR3 DNA
-,few,TRBJ1-5,TRBV18,CASSPSDSHQPQHF,TGTGCCAGCTCACCCTCGGACTCCCATCAGCCCCAGCATTTT
TRBD2,few,TRBJ2-7,TRBV30,CAWRTSGRAYEQYF,TGTGCCTGGAGAACTAGCGGGAGGGCCTACGAGCAGTACTTC
-,few,TRBJ1-2,TRBV5-1,CASSPRGSDNYGYTF,TGCGCCAGCAGCCCCAGGGGTTCAGATAACTATGGCTACACCTTC
TRBD2,few,TRBJ2-1,TRBV5-1,CASSLRTSGPGNEQFF,TGCGCCAGCAGCTTAAGGACTAGCGGGCCTGGCAATGAGCAGTTCTTC
TRBD1,few,TRBJ1-1,TRBV19,CASSSPDRANTEAFF,TGTGCCAGTAGTAGTCCGGACAGGGCGAACACTGAAGCTTTCTTT
-,-,TRBJ2-7,TRBV6-1,CASSEYRAYEQYF,TGTGCCAGCAGTGAGTACAGGGCCTACGAGCAGTACTTC
-,few,TRBJ1-2,TRBV6-6,CASSYGDGQGYTF,TGTGCCAGCAGTTACGGTGATGGACAAGGCTACACCTTC
TRBD1,-,TRBJ1-2,TRBV6-1,CASSSDRDGYTF,TGTGCCAGCAGCTCCGACAGGGACGGCTACACCTTC
TRBD1,-,TRBJ1-5,TRBV10-3,CATSGQGARGQPQHF,TGTGCCACCAGCGGGCAGGGGGCTAGGGGCCAGCCCCAGCATTTT
-,-,TRBJ1-6,TRBV7-2,CASRGAAVYNSPLHF,TGTGCGAGCAGAGGGGCGGCGGTTTATAATTCACCCCTCCACTTT
-,few,TRBJ2-3,TRBV6-5,CASRAGQDTDTQYF,TGTGCCAGCAGAGCGGGACAGGACACAGATACGCAGTATTTT
TRBD2,few,TRBJ2-7,TRBV15,CATSRVGTSGHEQYF,TGTGCCACCAGCAGAGTAGGGACTAGCGGCCACGAGCAGTACTTC
-,few,TRBJ2-7,TRBV7-2,CASSLEDSYEQYF,TGTGCCAGCAGCTTGGAGGACTCCTACGAGCAGTACTTC
-,-,TRBJ2-7,TRBV11-3,CASSHLQGLKYF,TGTGCCAGCAGCCACCTACAGGGTCTGAAGTACTTC
TRBD1,few,TRBJ1-4,TRBV5-1,CASSSGQGAEKLFF,TGCGCCAGCAGCTCTGGACAGGGGGCGGAAAAACTGTTTTTT
TRBD2,-,TRBJ2-7,TRBV19,CASSRGTSGSYEQYF,TGTGCCAGTAGCCGGGGGACTAGCGGGAGCTACGAGCAGTACTTC
-,-,TRBJ1-5,TRBV2,CASSEEGGYSNQPQHF,TGTGCCAGCAGTGAAGAAGGGGGTTATAGCAATCAGCCCCAGCATTTT
TRBD1,-,TRBJ2-7,TRBV30,CAWSRTGGRYEQYF,TGTGCCTGGAGTAGGACAGGGGGCAGATACGAGCAGTACTTC
-,few,TRBJ2-7,TRBV7-3,CASSLSGGGPYEQYF,TGTGCCAGCAGCTTAAGTGGTGGGGGCCCCTACGAGCAGTACTTC
TRBD2,-,TRBJ2-3,TRBV5-1,CASSLLSTSPGTDTQYF,TGCGCCAGCAGCTTACTATCGACTAGCCCTGGCACAGATACGCAGTATTTT
TRBD2,few,TRBJ2-4,TRBV6-5,CASSYQTSGGEYF,TGTGCCAGCAGTTACCAGACTAGCGGGGGAGAGTACTTC
-,-,TRBJ2-5,TRBV10-3,CAIGPSQETQYF,TGTGCCATCGGCCCAAGCCAAGAGACCCAGTACTTC
TRBD1,few,TRBJ2-2,TRBV2,CASSETRGQNGELFF,TGTGCCAGCAGTGAAACGAGGGGGCAAAACGGGGAGCTGTTTTTT
-,-,TRBJ1-2,TRBV11-2,CASSSPGLGANTF,TGTGCCAGCAGCTCTCCCGGCCTAGGGGCTAACACCTTC